Following are 27 T cell receptor beta chains from one sample sequenced in a study of blood T cell repertoires in COVID-19. Measured with immunoSEQ multiplex PCR; TCRdb has only the in-frame clones, and not every one. Among around 130,000 clones listed, 86% were seen once. Source material: peripheral blood. The receptors come from a middle-aged man with acute or convalescent COVID-19.

V and J are TRBV19 and TRBJ2-2; 7 positions match TRBD1. There are 14 residues in the CDR3. After removal of 6 bases from V and 6 bases from J, the junction contained 7 bases not matched to a gene. Germline V gene data show CDR1 as LNHDA and CDR2 as SQIVND (reference sequence). The CDR3, as DNA: TGTGCCAGTAGATACCGACAGGGCTCCGGGGAGCTGTTTTTT. Translated: CASRYRQGSGELFF.

The chain has TRBV9 and TRBJ1-2; perhaps TRBD1 as D (5 bases). The CDR3 extends over 18 amino acids. Germline loops: CDR1 SGDLS, CDR2 YYNGEE. Trimming removed 3 bases from V and 4 bases from J, with 25 bases in between. CDR3 DNA sequence: TGTGCCAGCAGCGGAACGAATAAGGGACGTCATAGCGGCTATGGCTACACCTTC. Its translation is CASSGTNKGRHSGYGYTF.

The chain combines TRBV27 with TRBJ1-2; D gene uncertain. This CDR3 is 14 amino acids long. Trimming pared 5 bases from V and 3 bases from J, leaving 13 bases between. The germline gives CDR1 MNHEY, CDR2 SMNVEV (reference sequence). The CDR3 protein is CASSPALADYGYTF. CDR3 DNA: TGTGCCAGCAGTCCCGCCTTGGCGGACTATGGCTACACCTTC.

The rearrangement uses TRBV29-1 and TRBJ2-1; TRBD1 is a possible D gene (6 bases). Germline CDR1 reads SQVTM; CDR2 reads ANQGSEA. Trimming removed 4 bases at V and 12 bases at J, with 19 bases between. This CDR3 is 13 amino acids long. CDR3 DNA sequence: TGCAGCGTTGTCCTTACCCAACAGGGAGCGCAGTTCTTC. It is translated as CSVVLTQQGAQFF.

This rearrangement joins TRBV2 to TRBJ2-3; possibly TRBD2 for D (5 bases). The V gene's germline CDR1 is SNHLY and CDR2 FYNNEI. There are 11 residues in the CDR3. V gave up 11 bases and J gave up 6 bases, with 12 bases separating them. CDR3 loop: CAGKASDTQYF. CDR3 coding DNA: TGTGCCGGGAAGGCTAGCGATACGCAGTATTTT.

This sequence joins TRBV27 and TRBJ1-1; TRBD1 aligns across 8 bases. CDR1 MNHEY and CDR2 SMNVEV come from the germline V gene (reference sequence). V was pared by 2 bases and J by 5 bases, with 4 bases of the junction left unmatched. This CDR3 comprises 14 residues. The CDR3 protein is CASSLNRGYTEAFF. CDR3 DNA: TGTGCCAGCAGTTTAAACAGGGGGTATACTGAAGCTTTCTTT.

The chain employs TRBV11-2 and TRBJ2-1, with a tentative D call TRBD1 (5 bases). V was cut by 1 base and J by 8 bases, with 15 bases left in between. CDR1 SGHAT and CDR2 FQNNGV come from the germline V gene. This CDR3 has 15 residues. The CDR3 DNA follows: TGTGCCAGCAGCTTAGCGAGACAGTCGGTCCATGAGCAGTTCTTC. Encoded protein: CASSLARQSVHEQFF.

This clone was seen only once. The chain's CDR3 is CASSRGGDSGNTIYF. The CDR3 nucleotides read TGTGCCAGCAGCCGCGGCGGGGATTCTGGAAACACCATATATTTT. The chain employs TRBV3-1 (or the pseudogene TRBV3-2) and TRBJ1-3; D is unclear. The CDR3 is made up of 15 amino acids. Germline CDR1 LGHDT, CDR2 YNNKEL (reference sequence). The ends were cut back, 4 bases at V and 1 base at J, with 11 bases in the middle.

The V call is TRBV29-1, the J call TRBJ2-7, with a possible D match to TRBD1 (5 bases). The CDR3 spans 14 residues. V lost 1 base, J lost 4 bases, and 14 bases lay in between. The germline CDR1 and CDR2 sequences are SQVTM and ANQGSEA. CDR3 coding DNA: TGCAGCGTTGAAGCGAAGGGGAAGGGGTACGAGCAGTACTTC. This sequence encodes CSVEAKGKGYEQYF.

The chain is built from TRBV5-1 and TRBJ2-3; possibly TRBD2 for D (5 bases). Trimming cost V 0 bases and J 4 bases, with 15 bases left between them. Germline V gene sequence: CDR1 SGHRS, CDR2 YFSETQ. This CDR3 has 16 amino acids. The CDR3 sequence: CASSLGSVGAADTQYF. The DNA of the CDR3 is TGCGCCAGCAGCTTGGGTTCCGTGGGAGCGGCAGATACGCAGTATTTT.

V is TRBV6-6 and J is TRBJ2-3, with 7 bases aligning to TRBD2. The V segment lost 5 bases and the J segment 2 bases; nucleotides outside the gene matches: 25. The CDR3 contains 21 residues. CDR1 MNHNY and CDR2 SVGAGI come from the germline V gene (reference sequence). The CDR3 sequence: CASSLDRAGYVVGGVTDTQYF. The CDR3 nucleotides are TGTGCCAGCAGTCTGGACCGGGCAGGGTATGTGGTGGGGGGGGTCACAGATACGCAGTATTTT.

CDR3 residues: CSVRVRGKQETQYF. Written as DNA, the CDR3 is TGCAGCGTTAGGGTCAGGGGGAAACAAGAGACCCAGTACTTC. The J gene is TRBJ2-5, the V gene TRBV29-1; 7 bases align to TRBD1. The CDR3 loop spans 14 amino acids. Trimming took 5 bases from V and 2 from J; bases not matched to a gene: 8. The V gene's germline CDR1 is SQVTM and CDR2 ANQGSEA.

A single count supports this clone. The chain is built from TRBV11-3 and TRBJ2-7, with D unclear. Per the germline V gene, CDR1 is SGHNT and CDR2 is YENEEA. This CDR3 has 14 residues. With 1 base removed from V and 3 bases from J, the gap between germline ends came to 10 bases. The CDR3 region is CASSLGGVDYEQYF. As DNA, the CDR3 is TGTGCCAGCAGCTTAGGAGGAGTCGACTACGAGCAGTACTTC.

V usage is TRBV7-9 and J usage is TRBJ2-1; 8 bases are a match to TRBD2. Losses at the gene ends were 3 bases for V and 3 bases for J; bases not matched to a gene: 4. Germline V gene data show CDR1 as SEHNR and CDR2 as FQNEAQ (reference sequence). The CDR3 is 15 amino acids. DNA of the CDR3: TGTGCCAGCAGCTTGTCAGCGGGAGTCTACAATGAGCAGTTCTTC. It encodes CASSLSAGVYNEQFF.

The rearrangement joins TRBV27 to TRBJ1-5, with TRBD1 as a possible D gene (5 bases). This CDR3 contains 14 residues. The germline gives CDR1 MNHEY, CDR2 SMNVEV (reference sequence). Trimming left V 3 bases short and J 7 bases short, with 13 bases between. Here the CDR3 DNA reads TGTGCCAGCAGTTTCTCCAGGGATGCCCAGCCCCAGCATTTT. It specifies CASSFSRDAQPQHF.

The rearrangement links TRBV12-3 or TRBV12-4 to TRBJ1-4; D unclear. This CDR3 spans 11 amino acids. Trimming removed 7 bases at V and 8 bases at J, with 8 bases between. CDR3 in DNA: TGTGCCAGCACCGGAGGGGAAAAACTGTTTTTT. Its translation: CASTGGEKLFF.

The V call is TRBV29-1, the J call TRBJ1-2, with D hard to call. This CDR3 region has 12 residues. The ends were cut back, 0 bases at V and 8 bases at J, with 10 bases in the middle. Germline V gives CDR1 SQVTM, CDR2 ANQGSEA. The CDR3 DNA reads TGCAGCGTTGAAGAAAACTCGAGGGGCTACACCTTC. This gives the protein CSVEENSRGYTF.

The chain carries TRBV29-1 and TRBJ1-1; weak D call: TRBD1 (5 bases). CDR3 length equals 12 residues. V was shortened by 6 bases and J by 8 bases, with 16 bases between the two germline ends. The germline V gene has CDR1 SQVTM and CDR2 ANQGSEA. This CDR3 is CSVHRHGAEAFF. In DNA, the CDR3 is TGCAGCGTCCACCGCCATGGGGCGGAAGCTTTCTTT.

The chain is built from TRBV5-4 and TRBJ2-3, with a possible D match to TRBD1 (5 bases). Germline V gives CDR1 SGHNT, CDR2 YYREEE (reference sequence). The CDR3 length is 14 residues. V was cut by 9 bases and J by 4 bases, with 18 bases left in between. The CDR3 sequence: CATPASEGADTQYF. Here the CDR3 DNA reads TGTGCCACCCCGGCCTCAGAAGGGGCAGATACGCAGTATTTT.

This clone has more than one count but fewer than ten. The V call is TRBV7-8, the J call TRBJ2-7, with D maybe TRBD2 (7 bases). CDR1 and CDR2 (germline): SGHVS, FQNEAQ. The CDR3 runs to 17 residues. Trimming cost V 2 bases and J 3 bases, with 20 bases left between them. The CDR3 sequence is CASSLLGASGGLYEQYF. The CDR3 DNA follows: TGTGCCAGCAGCTTACTGGGGGCTAGCGGAGGACTCTACGAGCAGTACTTC.

The rearrangement links TRBV4-1 to TRBJ2-7, with 10 bases aligning to TRBD1. This CDR3 has 15 residues. From germline, CDR1 is MGHRA and CDR2 YSYEKL. The V segment lost 7 bases and the J segment 3 bases; nucleotides outside the gene matches: 9. CDR3 in amino acids: CASTQGTGDFYEQYF. In nucleotides, the CDR3 is TGCGCCAGCACCCAGGGGACAGGGGATTTCTACGAGCAGTACTTC.

V is TRBV7-9 and J is TRBJ2-5; D is perhaps TRBD1 (6 bases). The CDR3 runs to 14 residues. V was pared by 4 bases and J by 3 bases, with 12 bases between. Germline CDR1 SEHNR, CDR2 FQNEAQ (reference sequence). The CDR3 DNA reads TGTGCCAGCAGCTCCAGGACAGCTGAAGAGACCCAGTACTTC. Translated, it gives CASSSRTAEETQYF.

V is TRBV7-9 and J is TRBJ2-3; 8 nucleotides line up with TRBD1. The germline gives CDR1 SEHNR, CDR2 FQNEAQ (reference sequence). The CDR3 extends over 17 amino acids. V trimming: 4 bases; J trimming: 4 bases; junction bases outside the gene matches: 13. CDR3: CASSWTSDRVVPDTQYF. The CDR3 DNA reads TGTGCCAGCAGCTGGACCTCGGACAGGGTAGTCCCAGATACGCAGTATTTT.

The chain combines TRBV9 with TRBJ1-1; D remains unclear. From germline, CDR1 is SGDLS and CDR2 YYNGEE. The CDR3 extends over 13 amino acids. The V gene lost 4 bases and the J gene lost 2 bases, with 9 bases spanning the gap. The CDR3 DNA reads TGTGCCAGCAGCCGGGTGGGTAACACTGAAGCTTTCTTT. The encoded protein is CASSRVGNTEAFF. The full variable domain, rest sourced from reference TRBV9 and TRBJ1-1, is DSGVTQTPKHLITATGQRVTLRCSPRSGDLSVYWYQQSLDQGLQFLIQYYNGEERAKGNILERFSAQQFPDLHSELNLSSLELGDSALYFCASSRVGNTEAFFGQGTRLTVV.

This sequence joins TRBV10-3 and TRBJ1-3, with 10 nucleotides matching TRBD1. Trimming removed 4 bases from V and 4 bases from J; junction bases left unmatched: 1. The CDR3 runs to 14 residues. Germline CDR1 is ENHRY and CDR2 is SYGVKD. The CDR3 DNA reads TGTGCCATCAGTGGACAGGGGGCCGGAAACACCATATATTTT. Its translation: CAISGQGAGNTIYF.

J is TRBJ1-3 and V is TRBV5-6, with D unclear. Trimming cost V 5 bases and J 0 bases, with 6 bases left between them. CDR1 SGHDT and CDR2 YYEEEE come from the germline V gene. The CDR3 spans 13 residues. CDR3 nucleotides: TGTGCCAGCAGAACAGACTCTGGAAACACCATATATTTT. Residues: CASRTDSGNTIYF.

The chain is built from TRBV5-1 and TRBJ1-4; the match to TRBD1 covers 10 bases. Losses at the gene ends were 7 bases for V and 5 bases for J; bases not matched to a gene: 5. The germline V gene has CDR1 SGHRS and CDR2 YFSETQ. There are 14 residues in the CDR3. The CDR3 region is CASAKGQGNEKLFF. Written as DNA, the CDR3 is TGCGCCAGCGCTAAGGGACAGGGGAATGAAAAACTGTTTTTT.